The 32 T cell receptor beta chains below come from one sample, sequenced in a study of blood T cell repertoires in COVID-19. Repertoires were generated with immunoSEQ multiplex PCR, while TCRdb's copy carries only in-frame clones and drops some. The sample has about 210,000 clones, roughly four fifths seen once; the top ten hold around 12%. Sequences were obtained from peripheral blood. These receptors were collected from a woman in her thirties or forties with acute or convalescent COVID-19.

The chain employs TRBV3-1 (or the pseudogene TRBV3-2) and TRBJ1-2; D is unresolved. CDR3 length: 15 residues. CDR1 and CDR2 from the germline V gene are LGHDT and YNNKEL (reference sequence). Trimming pared 0 bases from V and 2 bases from J, leaving 10 bases between. In nucleotides, the CDR3 is TGTGCCAGCAGCCAAGATAGGAGGCGAAACTATGGCTACACCTTC. It is translated as CASSQDRRRNYGYTF.

The rearrangement joins TRBV11-2 to TRBJ2-5; 9 bases align to TRBD2. Germline values: CDR1 SGHAT, CDR2 FQNNGV. The CDR3 is 15 residues long. The ends lost 3 bases at V and 1 base at J; junction bases unmatched: 3. The DNA for the CDR3 is TGTGCCAGCAGCTTTCTAGCGGGACTCCAAGAGACCCAGTACTTC. Its protein product is CASSFLAGLQETQYF.

The chain combines TRBV18 with TRBJ2-2; TRBD2 aligns across 10 bases. There are 17 residues in the CDR3. V trimming: 3 bases; J trimming: 6 bases; junction bases outside the gene matches: 10. The germline gives CDR1 KGHSH, CDR2 LQKENI. The CDR3 reads CASSPPSIAGGAGELFF. The CDR3 DNA is TGTGCCAGCTCACCTCCAAGCATAGCGGGAGGTGCCGGGGAGCTGTTTTTT.

This clone has a single count. The CDR3 nucleotides read TGTGCCAGCAGGCAGAACAATGAGCAGTTCTTC. Its protein is CASRQNNEQFF. V is TRBV3-1 (or the pseudogene TRBV3-2) and J is TRBJ2-1, with unresolved D. V was trimmed by 6 bases and J by 5 bases, leaving 5 bases between them. This CDR3 spans 11 amino acids. CDR1 and CDR2 from the germline V gene are LGHDT and YNNKEL (reference sequence).

The chain is built from TRBV5-1 and TRBJ1-5; 8 bases fit TRBD1. The CDR3 is made up of 14 amino acids. The germline gives CDR1 SGHRS, CDR2 YFSETQ. The V and J ends lost 4 bases and 5 bases, in that order; junction bases with no gene match: 5. The CDR3 nucleotides read TGCGCCAGCAGCAACGGGACAGGTCATCAGCCCCAGCATTTT. Its protein product is CASSNGTGHQPQHF.

V usage is TRBV5-1 and J usage is TRBJ2-1; TRBD2 aligns across 11 bases. CDR1 is SGHRS and CDR2 is YFSETQ in the germline V gene. The CDR3 loop spans 17 amino acids. Trimming at V came to 1 base and at J to 7 bases, leaving 10 bases not matched to a gene. CDR3 protein: CASSLPSLAGGRNEQFF. The CDR3 region has the DNA TGCGCCAGCAGCTTGCCCTCCCTAGCGGGAGGTAGGAATGAGCAGTTCTTC.

The V call is TRBV4-3, the J call TRBJ2-4; tentatively, D is TRBD1 (6 bases). The ends were cut back, 3 bases at V and 3 bases at J, with 30 bases in the middle. CDR3 length: 21 residues. CDR1 and CDR2 from the germline V gene are LGHNA and YSLEER. The CDR3 coding sequence is TGCGCCAGCAGCCACTCCCTACCGGGACATTGGATTTCTGGGGACAAAAACATTCAGTACTTC. This gives the protein CASSHSLPGHWISGDKNIQYF.

About this clone itself: Given a much more abundant clone one base away, this may be a read error. The identical CDR3 is also encoded by other nucleotide sequences in the sample. The gene calls are TRBV6-5 and TRBJ1-1, with TRBD1 matching 7 bases. CDR3 length: 15 amino acids. Per the germline V gene, CDR1 is MNHEY and CDR2 is SVGAGI. J was trimmed by 4 bases and V by 7 bases; bases with no gene match: 12. CDR3 sequence: CASNVDRALTTEAFF. Written as DNA, the CDR3 is TGTGCCAGCAACGTAGACAGGGCCTTAACCACTGAAGCTTTCTTT.

The J gene is TRBJ2-3, the V gene TRBV10-3; possible D gene TRBD2, 6 bases. The CDR3 loop spans 15 amino acids. Trimming shortened V by 7 bases and J by 3 bases, and 17 bases separated the two germline ends. Germline V CDR1 and CDR2: ENHRY, SYGVKD. The CDR3 sequence is CAITSAGKGTDTQYF. CDR3 nucleotides: TGTGCCATCACATCGGCGGGGAAAGGTACAGATACGCAGTATTTT.

This clone showed up many times. The chain recombines TRBV3-1 (or the pseudogene TRBV3-2) with TRBJ2-7; D is unresolved. V was trimmed by 2 bases and J by 1 base, leaving 6 bases between them. This CDR3 is built from 13 residues. Germline CDR1 and CDR2: LGHDT and YNNKEL (reference sequence). The CDR3 loop reads CASSQSLSYEQYF. In DNA, the CDR3 is TGTGCCAGCAGCCAATCCTTATCCTACGAGCAGTACTTC.

The V and J genes are TRBV12-3 or TRBV12-4 and TRBJ2-7; the match to TRBD1 covers 9 bases. The CDR3 loop spans 13 amino acids. The junction had 7 bases not matched to a gene; V was cut back by 8 bases and J by 5 bases. CDR3 sequence: CASVGTGSHEQYF. In nucleotides, the CDR3 is TGTGCCAGCGTCGGGACAGGGAGCCACGAGCAGTACTTC.

The chain carries TRBV15 and TRBJ1-4; 9 nucleotides line up with TRBD1. Unmatched junction bases numbered 5, after V lost 2 bases and J lost 7 bases. CDR1 and CDR2 from the germline V gene are LNHNV and YYDKDF (reference sequence). The CDR3 length is 15 residues. CDR3 region: CATSRTGTGSEKLFF. The CDR3, as DNA: TGTGCCACCAGCAGAACCGGGACAGGGTCTGAAAAACTGTTTTTT.

This clone was seen a handful of times. The chain carries TRBV20-1 and TRBJ1-1, with 10 bases fitting TRBD1. J lost 4 bases, V lost 3 bases, and 8 bases had no gene match. The CDR3 spans 15 residues. CDR1 is DFQATT and CDR2 is SNEGSKA in the germline V gene (reference sequence). This CDR3 is CSASILGTGVTEAFF. The DNA for the CDR3 is TGCAGTGCTAGTATTTTGGGGACAGGGGTCACTGAAGCTTTCTTT.

The chain carries TRBV7-3 and TRBJ2-1; 10 bases match TRBD2. The CDR3 has 15 residues. Unmatched junction bases numbered 4, after V lost 3 bases and J lost 5 bases. CDR1 SGHTA and CDR2 FQGTGA come from the germline V gene. This CDR3 is CASSLGTSVNNEQFF. The CDR3 DNA is TGTGCCAGCAGCTTGGGGACTAGCGTCAACAATGAGCAGTTCTTC.

This clone showed up just once. The rearrangement uses TRBV19 and TRBJ2-1, with TRBD2 matching over 14 bases. V shed 4 bases, J shed 6 bases, and the junction held 2 bases outside the gene matches. CDR1 LNHDA and CDR2 SQIVND come from the germline V gene (reference sequence). The CDR3 totals 15 residues. CDR3 bases: TGTGCCAGTAGTAAAGGACTAGCGGGGGGCAATGAGCAGTTCTTC. It specifies CASSKGLAGGNEQFF.

The rearrangement joins TRBV14 to TRBJ2-2, with 8 bases aligning to TRBD2. Germline CDR1 and CDR2: SGHDN and FVKESK. Germline trimming cut 6 bases from V and 3 bases from J; bases unmatched to any gene: 12. This CDR3 is 17 amino acids long. The CDR3 region is CASSAIAGSLYTGELFF. The CDR3 DNA follows: TGTGCCAGCAGTGCAATAGCGGGAAGCTTGTACACCGGGGAGCTGTTTTTT.

V usage is TRBV10-1 and J usage is TRBJ2-7; 9 bases are shared with TRBD2. Per germline, CDR1 WNHNN and CDR2 SYGVQD (reference sequence). The V and J ends lost 8 bases and 6 bases, in that order; junction bases with no gene match: 14. The CDR3 covers 15 residues. The CDR3 is CASPLGGGLAFEQYF. CDR3 DNA sequence: TGCGCCAGCCCTCTTGGTGGGGGACTAGCTTTCGAGCAGTACTTC.

V gene TRBV24-1 combines with J gene TRBJ1-2, with 8 bases matching TRBD1. CDR1 is KGHDR and CDR2 is SFDVKD in the germline V gene. There are 14 residues in the CDR3. With V trimmed by 3 bases and J by 3 bases, 2 bases remained unmatched. The CDR3 nucleotides are TGTGCCACCAGTGATCAGGACAGGGACTATGGCTACACCTTC. Translated: CATSDQDRDYGYTF.

The V call is TRBV4-2, the J call TRBJ1-6; perhaps TRBD1 as D (6 bases). V lost 3 bases and J lost 7, with 10 bases in between. The germline gives CDR1 LGHNA, CDR2 YNFKEQ. This CDR3 contains 14 residues. Here the CDR3 reads CASSHPGANSPLHF. The CDR3 coding sequence is TGTGCCAGCAGCCACCCAGGGGCAAATTCACCCCTCCACTTT.

This chain uses TRBV11-2 with TRBJ2-1; 12 nucleotides align to TRBD2. The CDR3 extends over 16 amino acids. Trimming at V came to 5 bases and at J to 6 bases, leaving 8 bases not matched to a gene. The V gene's germline CDR1 is SGHAT and CDR2 FQNNGV. The CDR3: CASSLRGTSGPNEQFF. As DNA, the CDR3 is TGTGCCAGCAGCCTGCGGGGGACTAGCGGGCCCAATGAGCAGTTCTTC. The variable domain in full, with the rest retrieved from reference TRBV11-2 and TRBJ2-1, is EAGVAQSPRYKIIEKRQSVAFWCNPISGHATLYWYQQILGQGPKLLIQFQNNGVVDDSQLPKDRFSAERLKGVDSTLKIQPAKLEDSAVYLCASSLRGTSGPNEQFFGPGTRLTVL.

In this sample, this clone turned up a few times. The rearrangement joins TRBV11-2 to TRBJ2-2; a possible D gene is TRBD1 (6 bases). Trimming shortened V by 2 bases and J by 6 bases, and 7 bases separated the two germline ends. The CDR3 consists of 13 residues. Germline CDR1 is SGHAT and CDR2 is FQNNGV. The CDR3 bases are TGTGCCAGCAGCTTATCAGGGGCCGGGGAGCTGTTTTTT. Residues: CASSLSGAGELFF. The whole variable domain, remainder taken from reference TRBV11-2 and TRBJ2-2, is EAGVAQSPRYKIIEKRQSVAFWCNPISGHATLYWYQQILGQGPKLLIQFQNNGVVDDSQLPKDRFSAERLKGVDSTLKIQPAKLEDSAVYLCASSLSGAGELFFGEGSRLTVL.

This chain uses TRBV5-4 with TRBJ1-4; D is ambiguous. This CDR3 spans 13 amino acids. Germline CDR1 and CDR2: SGHNT and YYREEE (reference sequence). Trimming cost V 0 bases and J 8 bases, with 8 bases left between them. The CDR3 sequence is CASSLDGEEKLFF. CDR3 DNA sequence: TGTGCCAGCAGCTTGGATGGGGAGGAAAAACTGTTTTTT.

The chain recombines TRBV25-1 with TRBJ2-2, with no clear D. CDR1 and CDR2 from the germline V gene are MGHDK and SYGVNS. V lost 8 bases and J lost 6, with 7 bases in between. The CDR3 is 11 amino acids. The CDR3 DNA is TGTGCCAGCTTACGAGCCGGGGAGCTGTTTTTT. This gives the protein CASLRAGELFF.

Worth noting for this clone: At the DNA level, this CDR3 is encoded by other sequences in the same sample as well. The chain has TRBV5-1 and TRBJ2-7, with TRBD1 matching 8 bases. The CDR3 totals 14 residues. The junction had 2 bases not matched to a gene; V was cut back by 0 bases and J by 3 bases. Germline CDR1 reads SGHRS; CDR2 reads YFSETQ. The CDR3 is CASSLGTGNYEQYF. The CDR3 bases are TGCGCCAGCAGCTTGGGGACAGGGAACTACGAGCAGTACTTC.

The chain links TRBV5-1 to TRBJ2-7; 8 bases map to TRBD1. In germline, CDR1 is SGHRS, CDR2 YFSETQ. With 4 bases clipped from V and 4 bases from J, the junction kept 7 bases outside the gene matches. The CDR3 is 14 amino acids. The CDR3 DNA reads TGCGCCAGCAGCATGTGGACAGGGACTTACGAGCAGTACTTC. This sequence encodes CASSMWTGTYEQYF.

CDR3 DNA sequence: TGTGCCAGCAGCTTAGATTTGGCAGGGGGCGTGTACGAGCAGTACTTC. Translated, it gives CASSLDLAGGVYEQYF. This chain joins TRBV11-3 and TRBJ2-7, with 8 bases that match TRBD1. V dropped 0 bases and J dropped 4; count of bases not matched to a gene: 8. This CDR3 region has 16 residues. Germline CDR1 SGHNT, CDR2 YENEEA.

This clone was recorded a few times. The V gene is TRBV6-5, the J gene TRBJ1-2; a weak D match, TRBD1 (5 bases). Germline values: CDR1 MNHEY, CDR2 SVGAGI. V lost 4 bases to trimming and J lost 4 bases, with 10 bases between them. The CDR3 has 13 amino acids. DNA of the CDR3: TGTGCCAGCAGTTTGCAGGGATTCTATGGCTACACCTTC. This encodes CASSLQGFYGYTF.

The genes are TRBV6-4 and TRBJ2-1; 13 bases map to TRBD2. This CDR3 is 14 amino acids long. Germline-derived CDR1 and CDR2 are MRHNA and SNTAGT. V lost 4 bases, J lost 10 bases, and 4 bases stayed unmatched. This CDR3 reads CASSGLAGGDEQFF. The CDR3 DNA sequence: TGTGCCAGCAGTGGACTAGCGGGAGGAGACGAGCAGTTCTTC.

The chain joins TRBV24-1 to TRBJ2-7; TRBD1 matches 7 bases. The CDR3 extends over 13 amino acids. The germline V gene has CDR1 KGHDR and CDR2 SFDVKD. V was pared by 4 bases and J by 5 bases, with 4 bases of the junction left unmatched. This CDR3 reads CATSDIRGHEQYF. CDR3 coding DNA: TGTGCCACCAGTGACATTAGGGGGCACGAGCAGTACTTC.

The chain joins TRBV5-1 to TRBJ1-3, with 8 bases identical to TRBD1. Germline CDR1 is SGHRS and CDR2 is YFSETQ. The CDR3 runs to 16 residues. V was pared by 5 bases and J by 8 bases, with 15 bases of the junction left unmatched. CDR3 bases: TGCGCCAGCAGACCTATCTACAGGGGGAACAAGGACACCATATATTTT. Its protein product is CASRPIYRGNKDTIYF.

J is TRBJ2-3 and V is TRBV7-2; D call uncertain. Trimming removed 0 bases at V and 2 bases at J, with 18 bases between. The CDR3 is 18 amino acids. Germline CDR1 SGHTA, CDR2 FQGNSA. The CDR3: CASSLAGLGFAVTDTQYF. In DNA, the CDR3 is TGTGCCAGCAGCTTAGCGGGTCTAGGTTTTGCAGTCACAGATACGCAGTATTTT.

This sequence joins TRBV2 and TRBJ2-1; D is possibly TRBD2 (6 bases). The CDR3 has 13 residues. The germline gives CDR1 SNHLY, CDR2 FYNNEI. V lost 5 bases, J lost 10 bases, and 15 bases lay in between. The CDR3 sequence: CASSLTSYGEQFF. CDR3 nucleotides: TGTGCCAGCAGTCTGACTAGTTACGGCGAGCAGTTCTTC. The variable domain in full, with the rest retrieved from reference TRBV2 and TRBJ2-1, is EPEVTQTPSHQVTQMGQEVILRCVPISNHLYFYWYRQILGQKVEFLVSFYNNEISEKSEIFDDQFSVERPDGSNFTLKIRSTKLEDSAMYFCASSLTSYGEQFFGPGTRLTVL.